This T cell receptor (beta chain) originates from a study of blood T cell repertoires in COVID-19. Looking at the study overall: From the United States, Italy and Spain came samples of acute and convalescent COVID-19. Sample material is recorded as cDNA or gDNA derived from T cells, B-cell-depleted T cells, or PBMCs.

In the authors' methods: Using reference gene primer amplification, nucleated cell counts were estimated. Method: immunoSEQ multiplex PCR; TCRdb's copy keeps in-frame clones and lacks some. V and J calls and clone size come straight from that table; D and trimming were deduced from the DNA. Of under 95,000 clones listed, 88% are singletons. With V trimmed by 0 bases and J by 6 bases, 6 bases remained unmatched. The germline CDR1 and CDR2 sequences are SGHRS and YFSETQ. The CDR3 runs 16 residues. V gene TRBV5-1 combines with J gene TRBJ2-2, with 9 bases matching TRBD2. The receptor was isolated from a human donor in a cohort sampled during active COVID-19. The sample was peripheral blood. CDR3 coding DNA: TGCGCCAGCAGCTTGGATGTAGCGGGAGTCTCCGGGGAGCTGTTTTTT. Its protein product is CASSLDVAGVSGELFF.